This T cell receptor (beta chain) was sequenced in a study of shared clonotypes between healthy human individuals. About the research overall: Plates per donor: three CD4 naive, three CD4 memory, two CD8 naive, one CD8 memory.

Naive CD8 cells were CD45RO-negative, positively selected for CCR7, excluding terminally differentiated effector memory CD45RA+ cells. Deep-level settings were used for running the assay. The data were produced by immunoSEQ multiplex PCR, yet TCRdb's version contains in-frame clones alone and is incomplete. Altogether about 1.9 million clones are present, around 93% being singletons, with the ten largest covering more than 1.5%. CDR3 size: 14 residues. The V gene lost 2 bases and the J gene lost 8 bases, with 14 bases spanning the gap. Germline V gives CDR1 SGHNT, CDR2 YYREEE (reference sequence). Sequencing was done on a sample of naive CD8+ T cells from PBMCs. The TCR comes from a man younger than 30 in good health. Some clones in this sample may be carry-over from other donors' samples. The genes are TRBV5-4 and TRBJ2-4; D gene unclear. The CDR3 DNA sequence: TGTGCCAGCAGCTTTCATGGTTCGCGGCACATTCAGTACTTC. This encodes CASSFHGSRHIQYF.